These 27 T cell receptor beta chains share one sample of origin, sequenced in a study of cytomegalovirus exposure and HLA in healthy donors. In the PCR, 60 Vbeta and 13 Jbeta primers were used. The method was immunoSEQ multiplex PCR; TCRdb's version includes in-frame clones alone and lacks a portion of them. The table records about 270,000 clones, under 80% of them present only once. Material: PBMCs. These receptors were obtained from a female donor in good health and CMV-seronegative.

The gene calls are TRBV6-5 and TRBJ2-5; possibly TRBD2 for D (6 bases). The closer fit of TRBJ2-7 to the DNA end suggests the J call may be wrong. Germline loops: CDR1 MNHEY, CDR2 SVGAGI. CDR3 length equals 14 residues. The DNA for the CDR3 is TGTGCCAGCAGTTACTCCGGGAGCTCCTACGAGCAGTACTTC. Translated: CASSYSGSSYEQYF.

This clone was observed a handful of times. The V gene is TRBV11-3, the J gene TRBJ2-7, with D perhaps TRBD1 (6 bases). The CDR3 consists of 16 residues. The V gene's germline CDR1 is SGHNT and CDR2 YENEEA. V lost 5 bases and J 0 bases, leaving 17 bases between the germline ends. The CDR3 DNA reads TGTGCCAGCAGCACCCCACCTACAGGGTACTCCTACGAGCAGTACTTC. Translation: CASSTPPTGYSYEQYF.

The chain uses TRBV25-1 and TRBJ1-3; possibly TRBD1 for D (5 bases). Germline V gene sequence: CDR1 MGHDK, CDR2 SYGVNS. The CDR3 runs to 17 residues. V was trimmed by 0 bases and J by 0 bases, leaving 12 bases between them. In DNA, the CDR3 is TGTGCCAGCAGTGAATATGGCAGGGCGAACTCTGGAAACACCATATATTTT. It codes for CASSEYGRANSGNTIYF.

The V gene is TRBV7-2, the J gene TRBJ2-7; 10 nucleotides agree with TRBD1. The germline V gene has CDR1 SGHTA and CDR2 FQGNSA. Trimming removed 2 bases from V and 0 bases from J; junction bases left unmatched: 4. The CDR3 spans 16 residues. This chain's CDR3 is CASSLWGQGPSYEQYF. The CDR3 nucleotides are TGTGCCAGCAGCTTATGGGGACAGGGGCCCTCCTACGAGCAGTACTTC.

There are a few counts of this clone. V usage is TRBV6-5 and J usage is TRBJ2-2, with 8 bases matching TRBD1. V gave up 4 bases and J gave up 5 bases; unmatched junction bases: 6. The CDR3 contains 15 residues. Germline CDR1 is MNHEY and CDR2 is SVGAGI. The CDR3 bases are TGTGCCAGCAGTTCGGGACAGGAGGGGACCGGGGAGCTGTTTTTT. Protein product: CASSSGQEGTGELFF.

This clone appeared a single time. The chain combines TRBV6-1 with TRBJ2-7; 12 bases are a match to TRBD2. With 7 bases clipped from V and 3 bases from J, the junction kept 4 bases outside the gene matches. This CDR3 comprises 14 residues. Germline V CDR1 and CDR2: MNHNS, SASEGT. The chain's CDR3 is CASNLAGGFYEQYF. The DNA for the CDR3 is TGTGCCAGCAATCTAGCGGGAGGGTTCTACGAGCAGTACTTC.

The genes are TRBV5-4 and TRBJ2-7; D is unclear. V dropped 0 bases and J dropped 3 bases, with 13 bases sitting between them. Germline CDR1 is SGHNT and CDR2 is YYREEE (reference sequence). CDR3 size: 15 residues. CDR3 loop: CASSLALIGDYEQYF. The CDR3 nucleotides are TGTGCCAGCAGCTTGGCCTTGATCGGAGACTACGAGCAGTACTTC.

This chain uses TRBV6-5 with TRBJ1-2; D may be TRBD1 (6 bases). CDR1 MNHEY and CDR2 SVGAGI come from the germline V gene. The CDR3 spans 15 residues. Trimming removed 2 bases at V and 7 bases at J, with 17 bases between. CDR3 protein: CASSYTVLGASGYTF. As DNA, the CDR3 is TGTGCCAGCAGTTACACGGTGTTGGGGGCATCTGGCTACACCTTC.

CDR3 sequence: CASSLGLAGYNEQFF. CDR3 bases: TGTGCCAGCTCACTCGGACTAGCGGGCTACAATGAGCAGTTCTTC. V gene TRBV18 combines with J gene TRBJ2-1, with 11 bases identical to TRBD2. Looked up from germline, CDR1 is KGHSH and CDR2 is LQKENI. V shed 4 bases and J 3 bases; nucleotides not matched to a gene: 2. CDR3 size: 15 residues.

Concerning this clone itself: In the same sample, other DNA sequences code for this CDR3. This chain connects TRBV5-1 to TRBJ2-7; D ambiguous. Per the germline V gene, CDR1 is SGHRS and CDR2 is YFSETQ. V dropped 0 bases and J dropped 7 bases, with 5 bases sitting between them. The CDR3 extends over 11 amino acids. This CDR3 is CASSLAGEQYF. CDR3 in DNA: TGCGCCAGCAGCTTGGCCGGGGAGCAGTACTTC.

This clone was counted only a few times. This chain joins TRBV11-3 and TRBJ2-7, with TRBD1 identical over 12 bases. Trimming removed 4 bases from V and 0 bases from J; junction bases left unmatched: 7. This CDR3 has 17 amino acids. The germline gives CDR1 SGHNT, CDR2 YENEEA. The DNA of the CDR3 is TGTGCCAGCAGCTGGGACAGGGGGCTCCCTAGCTCCTACGAGCAGTACTTC. Amino acids: CASSWDRGLPSSYEQYF.

The chain links TRBV9 to TRBJ2-1; weak D call: TRBD2 (5 bases). CDR3 length: 15 amino acids. Trimming pared 0 bases from V and 9 bases from J, leaving 16 bases between. Germline loops: CDR1 SGDLS, CDR2 YYNGEE. CDR3 sequence reads: CASSVESSTYGEQFF. CDR3 sequence (DNA): TGTGCCAGCAGCGTAGAATCTAGCACCTACGGTGAGCAGTTCTTC.

The chain is built from TRBV18 and TRBJ2-2; a weak D match, TRBD2 (5 bases). The V gene's germline CDR1 is KGHSH and CDR2 LQKENI. This CDR3 is 14 amino acids long. Trimming took 6 bases from V and 7 from J, leaving 15 bases between them. The CDR3 region is CASSPIPGGGELFF. The CDR3 DNA follows: TGTGCCAGCTCTCCGATTCCCGGAGGCGGGGAGCTGTTTTTT.

The chain uses TRBV6-1 and TRBJ1-1; 8 bases line up with TRBD1. CDR3 length: 14 residues. The ends lost 6 bases at V and 5 bases at J; junction bases unmatched: 8. Germline V lookup: CDR1 MNHNS, CDR2 SASEGT. This chain's CDR3 is CASRPDREGTEAFF. The CDR3 coding sequence is TGTGCCAGCAGGCCGGACAGGGAAGGGACTGAAGCTTTCTTT.

The chain is built from TRBV7-9 and TRBJ1-5; D uncertain. The CDR3 totals 13 residues. Trimming pared 2 bases from V and 3 bases from J, leaving 5 bases between. From germline, CDR1 is SEHNR and CDR2 FQNEAQ (reference sequence). The CDR3 DNA reads as TGTGCCAGCAGCTTATCATCCAATCAGCCCCAGCATTTT. Protein product: CASSLSSNQPQHF.

Only one count was recorded for this clone. This chain uses TRBV15 with TRBJ2-1; D gene unclear. The CDR3 contains 20 residues. V lost 0 bases to trimming and J lost 6 bases, with 27 bases between them. Per the germline V gene, CDR1 is LNHNV and CDR2 is YYDKDF (reference sequence). Written as DNA, the CDR3 is TGTGCCACCAGCAGAGATCGAGGAAGTCCTCCTAGTAACCCTGGCAATGAGCAGTTCTTC. Protein sequence: CATSRDRGSPPSNPGNEQFF.

This sequence joins TRBV7-3 and TRBJ2-1, with 8 positions matching TRBD2. CDR3 length: 15 amino acids. J gave up 4 bases and V 6 bases, and 8 bases lay outside the gene matches. Per germline, CDR1 SGHTA and CDR2 FQGTGA. The CDR3 loop reads CASRPSGSIYNEQFF. DNA for the CDR3: TGTGCCAGCAGGCCAAGCGGGAGTATTTACAATGAGCAGTTCTTC.

This clone appeared a few times. The rearrangement uses TRBV6-1 and TRBJ1-2, with D possibly matching TRBD1 (6 bases). Germline CDR1 is MNHNS and CDR2 is SASEGT. The CDR3 contains 11 residues. V gave up 5 bases and J gave up 7 bases, with 8 bases separating them. As DNA, the CDR3 is TGTGCCAGCAGTCCAGGGGCTGGCTACACCTTC. Amino acid sequence: CASSPGAGYTF.

The genes are TRBV7-9 and TRBJ1-3; D possibly corresponds to TRBD1 (5 bases). V shed 3 bases and J shed 0 bases, with 12 bases lying between them. Germline-derived CDR1 and CDR2 are SEHNR and FQNEAQ (reference sequence). CDR3 length: 16 amino acids. The CDR3 is CASSFRPGSSGNTIYF. In DNA form, the CDR3 reads TGTGCCAGCAGCTTTCGTCCAGGGTCCTCTGGAAACACCATATATTTT.

With regard to this clone: A read error may produce the germline difference seen at one junction end. The chain couples TRBV2 to TRBJ1-5, with a weak D call TRBD1 (5 bases). Germline V gene data show CDR1 as SNHLY and CDR2 as FYNNEI. CDR3 size: 12 residues. The CDR3 DNA sequence: TGTGCCAGCAGTGACAGGGAATCAGCCCCGTTTTTT. Translating gives CASSDRESAPFF.

The chain uses TRBV30 and TRBJ1-2, with D possibly matching TRBD1 (5 bases). This CDR3 is 16 amino acids long. V shed 4 bases and J shed 3 bases, with 21 bases lying between them. From germline, CDR1 is GTSNPN and CDR2 SVGIG (reference sequence). This chain's CDR3 is CAWTRGLKTEDYGYTF. The CDR3 nucleotides read TGTGCCTGGACAAGGGGACTCAAGACTGAGGACTATGGCTACACCTTC.

The chain links TRBV9 to TRBJ1-5, with TRBD1 matching 12 bases. The CDR3 has 17 residues. Germline V CDR1 and CDR2: SGDLS, YYNGEE. The V segment lost 3 bases and the J segment 0 bases; nucleotides outside the gene matches: 4. The CDR3 DNA reads TGTGCCAGCAGCGCGGGACAGGGGGCGCTTAGCAATCAGCCCCAGCATTTT. As protein: CASSAGQGALSNQPQHF.

The rearrangement joins TRBV30 to TRBJ2-7, with 10 nucleotides matching TRBD2. The germline CDR1 and CDR2 sequences are GTSNPN and SVGIG (reference sequence). CDR3 size: 16 residues. The V segment lost 2 bases and the J segment 9 bases; nucleotides outside the gene matches: 16. The CDR3 protein is CAWSRARRAGGSGQYF. DNA for the CDR3: TGTGCCTGGAGTCGCGCGCGTCGAGCGGGAGGGTCCGGGCAGTACTTC.

The rearrangement joins TRBV2 to TRBJ1-2, with D perhaps matching TRBD1 (6 bases). The V and J ends lost 3 bases and 12 bases respectively, with 23 bases between them. CDR1 and CDR2 from the germline V gene are SNHLY and FYNNEI. The CDR3 is 15 residues long. CDR3 protein: CASSDGSRGGVSDTF. CDR3 DNA sequence: TGTGCCAGCAGTGACGGTTCCAGGGGTGGTGTGTCTGACACCTTC.

This rearrangement joins TRBV5-4 to TRBJ2-4; 8 bases are shared with TRBD2. The germline V gene encodes CDR1 SGHNT and CDR2 YYREEE (reference sequence). CDR3 length: 14 residues. Trimming removed 4 bases from V and 5 bases from J; junction bases left unmatched: 5. The CDR3 reads CASSPRGGENIQYF. The CDR3 bases are TGTGCCAGCAGCCCCCGGGGGGGGGAAAACATTCAGTACTTC.

The chain uses TRBV18 and TRBJ1-1, with TRBD1 matching over 9 bases. The trim removed 1 base at V and 4 bases at J, leaving 19 bases unmatched. The CDR3 length is 20 residues. The germline CDR1 and CDR2 sequences are KGHSH and LQKENI. CDR3 sequence reads: CASSPRTNWTGVNLFTEAFF. The CDR3, as DNA: TGTGCCAGCTCACCACGGACTAACTGGACAGGGGTTAATCTCTTCACTGAAGCTTTCTTT.

This sequence joins TRBV19 and TRBJ1-6; D uncertain. The CDR3 contains 17 residues. Germline V gene sequence: CDR1 LNHDA, CDR2 SQIVND (reference sequence). Trimming took off 1 base at V and 0 bases at J, with 10 bases between the two ends. The CDR3 coding sequence is TGTGCCAGTAGTATAGCTGTCACTCTCTCCTATAATTCACCCCTCCACTTT. This codes for CASSIAVTLSYNSPLHF.